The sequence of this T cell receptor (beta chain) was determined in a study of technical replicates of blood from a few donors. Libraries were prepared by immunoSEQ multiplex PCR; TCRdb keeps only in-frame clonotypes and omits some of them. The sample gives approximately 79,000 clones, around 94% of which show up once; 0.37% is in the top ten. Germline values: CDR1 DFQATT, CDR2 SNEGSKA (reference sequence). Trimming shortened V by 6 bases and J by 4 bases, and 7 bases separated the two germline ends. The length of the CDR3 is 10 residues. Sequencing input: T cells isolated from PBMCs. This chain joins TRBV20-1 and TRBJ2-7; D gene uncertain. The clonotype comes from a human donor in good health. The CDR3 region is CSALLYEQYF. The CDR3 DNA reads TGCAGTGCCCTTCTGTACGAGCAGTACTTC.